The clone carrying this TCR beta chain was seen more than once but under ten times. The data are from a study of beta chain features in type 1 diabetes. Trimming pared 0 bases from V and 5 bases from J, leaving 12 bases between. CDR1 and CDR2 from the germline V gene are SNHLY and FYNNEI. CDR3 length: 15 residues. cDNA synthesis used the whole RNA isolate, giving expressed TCRB sequences. Data came from immunoSEQ multiplex PCR; TCRdb stores just in-frame clones and leaves some out. The sample records more than 110,000 clones, roughly 7.2% being singletons. Sequenced: central memory CD4+ T cells from blood. V usage is TRBV2 and J usage is TRBJ2-3, with D possibly matching TRBD1 (6 bases). This clonotype originated in a woman aged 25 to 39 in good health. CDR3 DNA sequence: TGTGCCAGCAGTGAAGCGTTGGGGGCCGGAGATACGCAGTATTTT. As protein: CASSEALGAGDTQYF.